This T cell receptor (beta chain) was profiled in a study of cytomegalovirus exposure and HLA in healthy donors. The table came from immunoSEQ multiplex PCR; TCRdb's copy has only in-frame clones and leaves some out. This sample yields over 200,000 clones, of which around 87% are seen a single time; about 2% belongs to the top ten. This clone was seen only a few times. Germline CDR1 is MNHNS and CDR2 is SASEGT. Trimming shortened V by 1 base and J by 4 bases, and 13 bases separated the two germline ends. The CDR3 length is 16 residues. The chain couples TRBV6-1 to TRBJ1-4; perhaps TRBD1 as D (6 bases). The sample consisted of PBMCs. The sequence came from a young woman in good health and CMV-seropositive. This CDR3 is CASSEVKGVGNEKLFF. DNA for the CDR3: TGTGCCAGCAGTGAAGTGAAGGGGGTGGGTAATGAAAAACTGTTTTTT.